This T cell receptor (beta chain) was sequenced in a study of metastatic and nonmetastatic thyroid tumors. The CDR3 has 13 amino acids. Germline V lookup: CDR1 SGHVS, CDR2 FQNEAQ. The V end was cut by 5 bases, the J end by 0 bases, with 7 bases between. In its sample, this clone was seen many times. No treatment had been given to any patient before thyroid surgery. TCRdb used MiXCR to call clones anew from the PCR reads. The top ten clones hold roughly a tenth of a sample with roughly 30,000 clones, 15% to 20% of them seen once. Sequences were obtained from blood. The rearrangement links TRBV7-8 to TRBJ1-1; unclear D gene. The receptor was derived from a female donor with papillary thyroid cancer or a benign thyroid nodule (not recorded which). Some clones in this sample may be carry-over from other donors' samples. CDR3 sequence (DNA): TGTGCCAGCAGCCCACAAATGAACACTGAAGCTTTCTTT. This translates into CASSPQMNTEAFF.